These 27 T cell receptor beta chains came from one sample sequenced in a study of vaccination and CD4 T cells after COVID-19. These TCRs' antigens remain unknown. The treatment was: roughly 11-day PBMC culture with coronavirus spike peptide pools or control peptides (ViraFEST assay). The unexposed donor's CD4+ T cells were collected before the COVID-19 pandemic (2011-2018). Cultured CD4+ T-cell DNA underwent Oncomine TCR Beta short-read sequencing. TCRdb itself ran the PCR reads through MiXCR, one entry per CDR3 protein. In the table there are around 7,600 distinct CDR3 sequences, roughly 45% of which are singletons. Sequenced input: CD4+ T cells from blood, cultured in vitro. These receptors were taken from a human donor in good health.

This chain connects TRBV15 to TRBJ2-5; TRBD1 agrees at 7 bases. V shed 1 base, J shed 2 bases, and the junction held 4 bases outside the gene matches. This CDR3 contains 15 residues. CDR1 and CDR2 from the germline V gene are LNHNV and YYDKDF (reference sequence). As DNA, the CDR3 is TGTGCCACCAGCAGAGCCACAGGGGTACAAGAGACCCAGTACTTC. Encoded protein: CATSRATGVQETQYF.

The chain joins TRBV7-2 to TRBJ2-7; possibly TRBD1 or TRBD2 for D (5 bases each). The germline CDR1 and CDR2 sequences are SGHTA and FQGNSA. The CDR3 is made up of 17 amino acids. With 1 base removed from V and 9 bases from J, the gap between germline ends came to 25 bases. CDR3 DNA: TGTGCCAGCAGCTTAGTTGGGGGACCAACGCCCCCGAAGGGGCAGTACTTC. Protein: CASSLVGGPTPPKGQYF. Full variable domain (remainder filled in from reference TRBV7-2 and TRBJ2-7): GAGVSQSPSNKVTEKGKDVELRCDPISGHTALYWYRQSLGQGLEFLIYFQGNSAPDKSGLPSDRFSAERTGGSVSTLTIQRTQQEDSAVYLCASSLVGGPTPPKGQYFGPGTRLTVT.

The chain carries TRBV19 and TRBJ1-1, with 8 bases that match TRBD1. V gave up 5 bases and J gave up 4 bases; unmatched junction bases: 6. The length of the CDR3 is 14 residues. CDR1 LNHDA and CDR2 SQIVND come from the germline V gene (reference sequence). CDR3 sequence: CASSQGAGGTEAFF. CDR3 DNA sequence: TGTGCCAGTAGTCAGGGGGCGGGGGGCACTGAAGCTTTCTTT.

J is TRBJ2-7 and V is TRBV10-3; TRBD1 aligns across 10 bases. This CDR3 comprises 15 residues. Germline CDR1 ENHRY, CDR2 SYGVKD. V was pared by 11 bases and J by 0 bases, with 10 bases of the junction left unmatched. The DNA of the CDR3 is TGTGCCGCGCAACCGGGACAGGGGAGCTCCTACGAGCAGTACTTC. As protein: CAAQPGQGSSYEQYF.

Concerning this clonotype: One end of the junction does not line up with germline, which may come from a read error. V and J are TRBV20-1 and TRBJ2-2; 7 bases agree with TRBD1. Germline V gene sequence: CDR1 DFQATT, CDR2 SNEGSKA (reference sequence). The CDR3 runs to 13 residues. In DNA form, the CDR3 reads TGCAGTGCTCCTCGGGACAGCACCGGGAAGCTGTTTTTT. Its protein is CSAPRDSTGKLFF.

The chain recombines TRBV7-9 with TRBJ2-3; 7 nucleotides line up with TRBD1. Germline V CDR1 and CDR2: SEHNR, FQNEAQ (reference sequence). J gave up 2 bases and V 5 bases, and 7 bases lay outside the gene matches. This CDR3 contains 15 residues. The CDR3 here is CASSPRQGYTDTQYF. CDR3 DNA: TGTGCCAGCAGCCCACGACAGGGCTACACAGATACGCAGTATTTT.

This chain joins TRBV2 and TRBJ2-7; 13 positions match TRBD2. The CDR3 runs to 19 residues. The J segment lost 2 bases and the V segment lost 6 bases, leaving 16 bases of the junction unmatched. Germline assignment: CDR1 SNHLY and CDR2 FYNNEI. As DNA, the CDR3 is TGTGCCAGCAGCCGACACCGACTAGCGGGAGGCCAACAAACCTACGAGCAGTACTTC. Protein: CASSRHRLAGGQQTYEQYF.

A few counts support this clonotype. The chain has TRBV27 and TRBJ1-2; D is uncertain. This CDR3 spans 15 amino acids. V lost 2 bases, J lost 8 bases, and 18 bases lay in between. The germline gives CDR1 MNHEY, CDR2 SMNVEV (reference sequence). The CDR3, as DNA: TGTGCCAGCAGTTTACCCCCAGCGCCTGTGGGGGGCTACACCTTC. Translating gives CASSLPPAPVGGYTF.

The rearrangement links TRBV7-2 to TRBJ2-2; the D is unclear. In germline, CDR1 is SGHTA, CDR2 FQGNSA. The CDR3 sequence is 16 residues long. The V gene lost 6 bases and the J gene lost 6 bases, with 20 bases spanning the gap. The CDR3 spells CASSLRPPGMAGELFF. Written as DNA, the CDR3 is TGTGCCAGCAGTCTAAGGCCTCCGGGTATGGCCGGGGAGCTGTTTTTT.

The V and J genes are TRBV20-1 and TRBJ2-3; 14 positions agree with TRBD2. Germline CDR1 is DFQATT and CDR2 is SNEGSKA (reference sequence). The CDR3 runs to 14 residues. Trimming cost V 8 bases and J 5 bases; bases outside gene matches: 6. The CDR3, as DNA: TGCAGTCCAAGACTAGCGGGGGGGCTAGATACGCAGTATTTT. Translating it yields CSPRLAGGLDTQYF.

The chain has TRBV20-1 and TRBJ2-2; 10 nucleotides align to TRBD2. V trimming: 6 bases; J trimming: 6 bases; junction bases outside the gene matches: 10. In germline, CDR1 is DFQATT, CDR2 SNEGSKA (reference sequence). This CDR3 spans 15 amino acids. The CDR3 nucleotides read TGCAGTGCCAGTCTTCTAGCGGGGGTGGCCGGGGAGCTGTTTTTT. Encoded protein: CSASLLAGVAGELFF.

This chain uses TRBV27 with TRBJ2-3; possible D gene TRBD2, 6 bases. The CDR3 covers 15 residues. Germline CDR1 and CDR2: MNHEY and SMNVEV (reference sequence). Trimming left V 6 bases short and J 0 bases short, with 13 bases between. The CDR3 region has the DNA TGTGCCAGCAGCCGTAGCGGACTTAGCACAGATACGCAGTATTTT. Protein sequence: CASSRSGLSTDTQYF.

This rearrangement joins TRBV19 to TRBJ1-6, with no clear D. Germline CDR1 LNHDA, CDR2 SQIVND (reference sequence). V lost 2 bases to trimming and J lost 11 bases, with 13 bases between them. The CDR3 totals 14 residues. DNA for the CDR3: TGTGCCAGTAGTATACAAACTTATGGGGCACCCCTCCACTTT. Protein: CASSIQTYGAPLHF.

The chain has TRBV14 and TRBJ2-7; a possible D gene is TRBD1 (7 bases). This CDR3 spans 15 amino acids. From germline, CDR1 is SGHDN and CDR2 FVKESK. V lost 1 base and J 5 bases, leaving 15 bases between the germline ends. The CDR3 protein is CASSQVVGGGHEQYF. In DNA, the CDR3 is TGTGCCAGCAGCCAAGTCGTTGGAGGGGGCCACGAGCAGTACTTC.

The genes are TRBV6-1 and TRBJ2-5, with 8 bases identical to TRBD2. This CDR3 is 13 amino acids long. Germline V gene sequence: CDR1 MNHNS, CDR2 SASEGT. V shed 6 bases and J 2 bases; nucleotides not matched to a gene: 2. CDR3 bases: TGTGCCAGCAGCGGGGGGGTACAAGAGACCCAGTACTTC. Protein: CASSGGVQETQYF.

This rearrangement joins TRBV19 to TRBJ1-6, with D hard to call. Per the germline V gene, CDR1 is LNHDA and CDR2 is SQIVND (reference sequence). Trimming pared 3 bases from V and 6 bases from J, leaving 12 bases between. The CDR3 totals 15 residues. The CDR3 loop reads CASSIIGGPNSPLHF. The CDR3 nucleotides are TGTGCCAGTAGTATCATTGGAGGACCTAATTCACCCCTCCACTTT.

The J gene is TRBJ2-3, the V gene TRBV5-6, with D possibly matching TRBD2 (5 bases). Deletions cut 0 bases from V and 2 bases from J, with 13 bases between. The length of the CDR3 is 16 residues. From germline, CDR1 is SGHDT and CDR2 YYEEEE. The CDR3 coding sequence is TGTGCCAGCAGCTTGGCTGGTCTAGCTAACACAGATACGCAGTATTTT. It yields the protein CASSLAGLANTDTQYF. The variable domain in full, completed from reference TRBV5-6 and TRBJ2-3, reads DAGVTQSPTHLIKTRGQQVTLRCSPKSGHDTVSWYQQALGQGPQFIFQYYEEEERQRGNFPDRFSGHQFPNYSSELNVNALLLGDSALYLCASSLAGLANTDTQYFGPGTRLTVL.

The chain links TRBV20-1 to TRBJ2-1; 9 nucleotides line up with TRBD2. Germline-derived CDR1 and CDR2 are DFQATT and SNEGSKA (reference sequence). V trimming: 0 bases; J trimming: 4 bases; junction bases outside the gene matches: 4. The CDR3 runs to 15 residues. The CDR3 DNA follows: TGCAGTGCTAGAGAGTTTAGCGGGGGTTACAATGAGCAGTTCTTC. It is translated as CSAREFSGGYNEQFF.

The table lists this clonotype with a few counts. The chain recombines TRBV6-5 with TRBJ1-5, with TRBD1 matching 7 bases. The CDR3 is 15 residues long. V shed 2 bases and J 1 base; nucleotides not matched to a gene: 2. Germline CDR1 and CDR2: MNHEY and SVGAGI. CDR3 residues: CASSYRDRSNQPQHF. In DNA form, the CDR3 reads TGTGCCAGCAGTTACCGGGACAGAAGCAATCAGCCCCAGCATTTT.

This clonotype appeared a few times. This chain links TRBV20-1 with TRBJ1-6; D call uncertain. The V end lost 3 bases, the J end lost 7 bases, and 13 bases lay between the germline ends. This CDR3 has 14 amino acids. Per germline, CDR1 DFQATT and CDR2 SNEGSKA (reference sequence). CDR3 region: CSASMGDLNSPLHF. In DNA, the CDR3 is TGCAGTGCTAGTATGGGAGACTTAAATTCACCCCTCCACTTT.

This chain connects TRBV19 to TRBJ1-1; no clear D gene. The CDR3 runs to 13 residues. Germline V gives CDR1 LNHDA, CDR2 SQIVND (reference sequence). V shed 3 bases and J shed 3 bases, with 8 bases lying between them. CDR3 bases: TGTGCCAGTAGTATTAAGGGTTACACTGAAGCTTTCTTT. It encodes CASSIKGYTEAFF.

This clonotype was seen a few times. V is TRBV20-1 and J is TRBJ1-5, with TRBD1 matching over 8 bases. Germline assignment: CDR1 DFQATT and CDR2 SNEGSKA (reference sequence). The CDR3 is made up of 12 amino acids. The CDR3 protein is CSIRQGSQPQHF. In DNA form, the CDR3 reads TGCAGCATAAGACAGGGGTCTCAGCCCCAGCATTTT.

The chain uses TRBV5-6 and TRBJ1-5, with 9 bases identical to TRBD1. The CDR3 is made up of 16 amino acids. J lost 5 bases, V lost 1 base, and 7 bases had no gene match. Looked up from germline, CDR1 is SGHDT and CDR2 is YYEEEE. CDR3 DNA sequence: TGTGCCAGCAGCTTGACCCGGGACAGGGATTATCAGCCCCAGCATTTT. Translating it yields CASSLTRDRDYQPQHF. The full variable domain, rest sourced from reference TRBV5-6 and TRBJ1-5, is DAGVTQSPTHLIKTRGQQVTLRCSPKSGHDTVSWYQQALGQGPQFIFQYYEEEERQRGNFPDRFSGHQFPNYSSELNVNALLLGDSALYLCASSLTRDRDYQPQHFGDGTRLSIL.

The CDR3 sequence is CASSLLAGGSSYNEQFF. As DNA, the CDR3 is TGTGCCAGCAGCTTATTGGCGGGGGGGAGCTCCTACAATGAGCAGTTCTTC. The rearrangement uses TRBV7-2 and TRBJ2-1; TRBD2 aligns across 9 bases. Germline trimming cut 2 bases from V and 0 bases from J; bases unmatched to any gene: 5. CDR1 is SGHTA and CDR2 is FQGNSA in the germline V gene. This CDR3 is 17 amino acids long.

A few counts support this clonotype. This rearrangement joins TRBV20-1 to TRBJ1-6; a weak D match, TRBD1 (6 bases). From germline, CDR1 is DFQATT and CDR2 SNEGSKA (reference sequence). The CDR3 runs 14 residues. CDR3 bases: TGCAGCCAGTTGAGGACAGCTTATAATTCACCCCTCCACTTT. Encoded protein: CSQLRTAYNSPLHF.

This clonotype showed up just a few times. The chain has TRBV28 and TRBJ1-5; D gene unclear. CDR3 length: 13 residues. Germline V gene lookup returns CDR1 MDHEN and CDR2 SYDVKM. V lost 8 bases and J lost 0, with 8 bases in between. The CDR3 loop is CASGGYSNQPQHF. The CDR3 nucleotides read TGTGCCAGCGGCGGGTATAGCAATCAGCCCCAGCATTTT.

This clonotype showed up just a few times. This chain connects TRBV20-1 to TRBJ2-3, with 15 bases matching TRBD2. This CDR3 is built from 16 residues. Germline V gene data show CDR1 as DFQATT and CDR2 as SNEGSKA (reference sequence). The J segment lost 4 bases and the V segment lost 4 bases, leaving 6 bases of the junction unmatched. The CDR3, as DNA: TGCAGTGCTACCAGGACTAGCGGGAGGGCCGCAGATACGCAGTATTTT. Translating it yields CSATRTSGRAADTQYF.